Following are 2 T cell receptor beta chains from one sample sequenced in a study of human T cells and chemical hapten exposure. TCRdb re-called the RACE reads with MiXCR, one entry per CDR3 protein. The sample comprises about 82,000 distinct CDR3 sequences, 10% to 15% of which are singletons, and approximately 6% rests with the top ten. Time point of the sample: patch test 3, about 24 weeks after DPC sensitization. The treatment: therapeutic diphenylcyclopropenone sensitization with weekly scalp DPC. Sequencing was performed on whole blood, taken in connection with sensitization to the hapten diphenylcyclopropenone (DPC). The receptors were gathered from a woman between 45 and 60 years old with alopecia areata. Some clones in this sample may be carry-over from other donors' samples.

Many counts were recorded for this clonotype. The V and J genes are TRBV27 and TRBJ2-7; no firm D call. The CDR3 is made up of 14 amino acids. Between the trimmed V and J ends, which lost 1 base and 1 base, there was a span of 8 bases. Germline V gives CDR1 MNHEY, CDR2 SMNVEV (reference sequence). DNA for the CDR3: TGTGCCAGCAGTTTATTTCTGGGGTCCTACGAGCAGTACTTC. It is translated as CASSLFLGSYEQYF.

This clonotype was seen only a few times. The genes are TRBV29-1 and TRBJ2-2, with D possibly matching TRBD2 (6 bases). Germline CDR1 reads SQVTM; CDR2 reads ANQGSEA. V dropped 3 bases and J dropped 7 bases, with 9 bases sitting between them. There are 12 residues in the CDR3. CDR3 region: CSVDPGSGELFF. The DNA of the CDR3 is TGCAGCGTTGACCCCGGGAGCGGGGAGCTGTTTTTT.